The subject of this entry is one T cell receptor (beta chain). A junction end diverges from the germline sequence, so it may reflect a read error. Primers used in a second PCR of roughly 7 to 11 cycles were a sample-barcoded 5' primer and a J-beta primer mix. One entry per CDR3 protein results from TCRdb running MiXCR on the 5' RACE reads. This sample has 1.5 million to 1.9 million distinct CDR3 sequences, with roughly two fifths found just once. These data come from a study of blood T cells in healthy people across ages. The germline gives CDR1 KGHDR, CDR2 SFDVKD. CDR3 length: 13 amino acids. Sequencing was carried out using blood. V and J are TRBV24-1 and TRBJ2-5, with D unclear. The origin of this receptor is a woman under 30 in good health. Here the CDR3 reads CDTSDFIHREQYF. The DNA of the CDR3 is TGTGACACCAGTGATTTCATCCACCGTGAGCAGTACTTC.